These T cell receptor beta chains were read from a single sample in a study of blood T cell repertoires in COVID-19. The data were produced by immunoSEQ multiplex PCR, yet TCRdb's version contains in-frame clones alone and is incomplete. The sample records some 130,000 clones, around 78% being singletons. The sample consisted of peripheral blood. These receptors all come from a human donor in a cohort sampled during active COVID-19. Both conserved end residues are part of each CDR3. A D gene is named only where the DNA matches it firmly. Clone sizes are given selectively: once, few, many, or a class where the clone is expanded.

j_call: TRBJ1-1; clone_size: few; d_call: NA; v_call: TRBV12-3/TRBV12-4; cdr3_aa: CASSPGGTEAFF; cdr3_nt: TGTGCCAGTAGCCCGGGGGGCACTGAAGCTTTCTTT
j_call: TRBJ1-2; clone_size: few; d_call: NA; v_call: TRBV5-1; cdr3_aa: CASSQDNYGYTF; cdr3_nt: TGCGCCAGCAGCCAGGATAACTATGGCTACACCTTC
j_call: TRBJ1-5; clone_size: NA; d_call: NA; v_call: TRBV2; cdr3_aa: CASSGALGEVSQPQHF; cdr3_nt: TGTGCCAGCAGTGGGGCATTAGGGGAAGTAAGTCAGCCCCAGCATTTT
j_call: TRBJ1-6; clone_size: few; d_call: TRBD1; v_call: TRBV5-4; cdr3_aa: CASTLQGALNSPLHF; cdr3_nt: TGTGCCAGCACCTTACAGGGGGCGCTCAATTCACCCCTCCACTTT
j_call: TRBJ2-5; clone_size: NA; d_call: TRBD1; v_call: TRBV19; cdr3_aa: CASGNPQQGKTQYF; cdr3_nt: TGTGCCAGTGGGAACCCACAACAGGGGAAGACCCAGTACTTC
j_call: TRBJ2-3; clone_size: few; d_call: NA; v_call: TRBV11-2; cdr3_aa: CASSRTGDTQYF; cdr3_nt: TGTGCCAGCAGCCGAACGGGAGATACGCAGTATTTT
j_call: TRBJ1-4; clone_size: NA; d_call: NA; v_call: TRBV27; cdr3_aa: CASSLFLPATNEKLFF; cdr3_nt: TGTGCCAGCAGTTTATTTCTCCCTGCAACTAATGAAAAACTGTTTTTT
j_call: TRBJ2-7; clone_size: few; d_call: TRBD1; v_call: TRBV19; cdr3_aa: CASSTPRTGATYEQYF; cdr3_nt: TGTGCCAGTAGTACCCCTAGGACAGGGGCGACTTACGAGCAGTACTTC
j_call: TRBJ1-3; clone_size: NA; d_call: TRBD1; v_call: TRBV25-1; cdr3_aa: CASSPLDRDLTDTIYF; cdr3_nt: TGTGCCAGCAGTCCACTAGACAGGGATCTCACGGACACCATATATTTT
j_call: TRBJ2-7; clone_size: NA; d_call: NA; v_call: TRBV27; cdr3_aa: CASSPRGGWDEQYF; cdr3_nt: TGTGCCAGCAGTCCACGGGGAGGTTGGGACGAGCAGTACTTC
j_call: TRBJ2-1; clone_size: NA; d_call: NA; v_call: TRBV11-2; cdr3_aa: CASNPPTRNNEQFF; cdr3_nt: TGTGCCAGCAATCCTCCTACCCGAAACAATGAGCAGTTCTTC
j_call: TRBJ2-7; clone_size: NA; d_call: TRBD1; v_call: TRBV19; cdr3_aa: CASSIEQGPYEQYF; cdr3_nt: TGTGCCAGTAGTATAGAACAGGGGCCCTACGAGCAGTACTTC
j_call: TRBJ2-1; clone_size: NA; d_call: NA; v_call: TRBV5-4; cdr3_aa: CASSLAEGGGRYNEQFF; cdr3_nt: TGTGCCAGCAGCTTGGCCGAGGGGGGGGGACGATACAATGAGCAGTTCTTC
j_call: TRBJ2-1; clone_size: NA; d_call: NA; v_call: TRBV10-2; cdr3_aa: CASSEALRGAVYNEQFF; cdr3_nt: TGCGCCAGCAGTGAAGCCCTTCGGGGGGCCGTATACAATGAGCAGTTCTTC
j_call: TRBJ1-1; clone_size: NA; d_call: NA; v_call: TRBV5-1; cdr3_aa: CASSLRYINTEAFF; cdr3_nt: TGCGCCAGCAGCTTGCGATACATTAACACTGAAGCTTTCTTT
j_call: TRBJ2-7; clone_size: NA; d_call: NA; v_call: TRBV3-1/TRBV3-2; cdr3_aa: CASSQLSGFDF; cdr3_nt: TGTGCCAGCAGCCAACTCTCGGGGTTCGACTTC
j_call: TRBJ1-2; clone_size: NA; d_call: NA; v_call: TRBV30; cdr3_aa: CAWTSPGATGAANYGYTF; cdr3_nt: TGTGCCTGGACCTCCCCAGGGGCGACAGGCGCTGCTAACTATGGCTACACCTTC
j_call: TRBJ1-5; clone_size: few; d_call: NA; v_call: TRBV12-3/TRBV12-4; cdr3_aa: CASSTRVNQPQHF; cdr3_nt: TGTGCCAGCAGTACCCGGGTGAATCAGCCCCAGCATTTT
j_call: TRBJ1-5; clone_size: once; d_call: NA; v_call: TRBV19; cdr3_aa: CASSSPYSNQPQHF; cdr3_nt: TGTGCCAGTAGTTCCCCCTATAGCAATCAGCCCCAGCATTTT
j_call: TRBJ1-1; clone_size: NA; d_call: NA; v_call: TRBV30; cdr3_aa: CAWTYGGFATEAFF; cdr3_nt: TGTGCCTGGACATACGGGGGTTTTGCCACTGAAGCTTTCTTT
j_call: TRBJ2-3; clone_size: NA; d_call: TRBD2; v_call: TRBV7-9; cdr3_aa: CASSLGLAGAPDTQYF; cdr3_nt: TGTGCCAGCAGCTTGGGACTAGCGGGGGCCCCAGATACGCAGTATTTT
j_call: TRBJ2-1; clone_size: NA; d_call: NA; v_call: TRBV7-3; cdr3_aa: CASSLLTVSYNEQFF; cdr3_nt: TGTGCCAGCAGCTTACTTACGGTCTCCTACAATGAGCAGTTCTTC
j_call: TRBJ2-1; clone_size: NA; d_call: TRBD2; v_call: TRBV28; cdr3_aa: CASSDLMGRGSNEQFF; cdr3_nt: TGTGCCAGCAGTGACTTAATGGGGCGGGGGAGCAATGAGCAGTTCTTC
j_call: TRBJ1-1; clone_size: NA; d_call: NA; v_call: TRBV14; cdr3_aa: CASSQEIRGSEAFF; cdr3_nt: TGTGCCAGCAGCCAAGAGATTCGGGGTTCTGAAGCTTTCTTT
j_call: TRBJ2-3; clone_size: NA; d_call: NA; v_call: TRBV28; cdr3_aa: CASSSYDFTGAGTDTQYF; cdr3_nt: TGTGCCAGCAGTTCCTACGACTTCACAGGGGCGGGAACAGATACGCAGTATTTT
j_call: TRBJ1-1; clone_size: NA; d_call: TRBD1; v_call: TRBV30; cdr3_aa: CAWSGQGRTEAFF; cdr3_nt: TGTGCCTGGAGCGGACAGGGTAGGACTGAAGCTTTCTTT
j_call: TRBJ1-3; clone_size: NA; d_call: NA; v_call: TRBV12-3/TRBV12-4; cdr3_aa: CAARTSGNTIYF; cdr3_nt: TGTGCCGCGAGAACCTCTGGAAACACCATATATTTT
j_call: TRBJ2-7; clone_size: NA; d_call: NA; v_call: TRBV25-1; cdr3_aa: CASSATAPGAYEQYF; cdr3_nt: TGTGCCAGCAGTGCGACAGCGCCAGGCGCCTACGAGCAGTACTTC
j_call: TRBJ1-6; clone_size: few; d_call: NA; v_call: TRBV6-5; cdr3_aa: CASTQRGNYNSPLHF; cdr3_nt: TGTGCCAGCACCCAAAGAGGGAATTATAATTCACCCCTCCACTTT
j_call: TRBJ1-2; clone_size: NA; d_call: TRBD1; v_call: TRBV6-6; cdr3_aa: CASSHRDRGPGYTF; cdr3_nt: TGTGCCAGCAGCCACCGGGACAGGGGCCCTGGCTACACCTTC
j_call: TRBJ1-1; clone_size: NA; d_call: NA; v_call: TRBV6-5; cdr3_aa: CASSVLPFKNTEAFF; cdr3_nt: TGTGCCAGCAGCGTACTACCATTCAAGAACACTGAAGCTTTCTTT
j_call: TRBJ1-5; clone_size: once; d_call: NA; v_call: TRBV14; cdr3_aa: CASSQDSNQPQHF; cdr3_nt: TGTGCCAGCAGCCAAGACAGTAATCAGCCCCAGCATTTT
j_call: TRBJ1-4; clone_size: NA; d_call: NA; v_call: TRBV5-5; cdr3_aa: CASSVTGGEKLFF; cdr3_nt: TGTGCCAGCAGCGTAACCGGAGGGGAAAAACTGTTTTTT
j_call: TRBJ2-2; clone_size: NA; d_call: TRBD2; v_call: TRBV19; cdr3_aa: CASRLAGGFAGELFF; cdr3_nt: TGTGCCAGCCGATTAGCGGGGGGTTTCGCCGGGGAGCTGTTTTTT
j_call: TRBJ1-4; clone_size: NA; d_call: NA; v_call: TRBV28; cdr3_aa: CASSSRGGRNEKLFF; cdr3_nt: TGTGCCAGCAGCTCCCGCGGGGGGCGTAATGAAAAACTGTTTTTT
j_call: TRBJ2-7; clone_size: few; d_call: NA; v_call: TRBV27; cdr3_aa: CASIHPTRSYEQYF; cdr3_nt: TGTGCCAGCATTCATCCCACTAGAAGCTACGAGCAGTACTTC
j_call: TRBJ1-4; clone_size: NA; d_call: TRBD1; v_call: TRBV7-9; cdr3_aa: CASSSPGTGVEKLFF; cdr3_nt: TGTGCCAGCAGCTCCCCCGGGACAGGGGTGGAAAAACTGTTTTTT
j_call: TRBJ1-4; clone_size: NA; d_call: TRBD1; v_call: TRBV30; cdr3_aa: CAWNHRGSANEKLFF; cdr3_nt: TGTGCCTGGAACCACAGGGGGTCGGCTAATGAAAAACTGTTTTTT
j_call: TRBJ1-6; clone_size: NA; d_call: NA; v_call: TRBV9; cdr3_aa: CASSSETGSSPLHF; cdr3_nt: TGTGCCAGCAGCTCCGAAACAGGGTCCTCACCCCTCCACTTT